This T cell receptor (beta chain) was sequenced for a study of blood T cell repertoires in COVID-19. Overall study: The United States, Italy and Spain supplied acute and convalescent COVID-19 samples. PBMCs, B-cell-depleted T cells, or T cells were the source of the cDNA or gDNA that made up the material.

A remark on this clone: At the DNA level, this CDR3 is encoded by other sequences in the same sample as well.

Germline-derived CDR1 and CDR2 are LNHDA and SQIVND (reference sequence). Trimming removed 3 bases at V and 1 base at J, with 11 bases between. The CDR3 extends over 15 amino acids. The protocol was immunoSEQ multiplex PCR, while the TCRdb copy is restricted to in-frame clones and leaves out a portion. The data contain approximately 340,000 clones, 87% of them seen just once; the ten biggest clones take up roughly 9.9%. Sequenced material: peripheral blood. The TCR was taken from a man younger than 40 with COVID-19, enrolled during active disease. The gene calls are TRBV19 and TRBJ2-3, with D tentatively TRBD2 (7 bases). CDR3 coding DNA: TGTGCCAGTAGTATCGAGGGGGGGGGCACAGATACGCAGTATTTT. Translation gives CASSIEGGGTDTQYF.